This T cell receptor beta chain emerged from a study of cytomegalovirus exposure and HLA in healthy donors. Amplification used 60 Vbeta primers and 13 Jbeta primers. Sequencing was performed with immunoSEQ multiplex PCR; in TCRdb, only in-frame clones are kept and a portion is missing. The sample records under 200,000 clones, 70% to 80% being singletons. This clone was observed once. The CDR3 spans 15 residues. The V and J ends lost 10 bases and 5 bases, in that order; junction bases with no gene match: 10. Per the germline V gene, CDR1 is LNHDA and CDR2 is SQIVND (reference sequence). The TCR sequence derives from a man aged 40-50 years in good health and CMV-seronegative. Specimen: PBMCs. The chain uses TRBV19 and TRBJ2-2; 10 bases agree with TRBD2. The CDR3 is CATKPAGGQTGELFF. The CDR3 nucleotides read TGTGCCACCAAGCCAGCGGGAGGGCAGACCGGGGAGCTGTTTTTT.